These T cell receptor beta chains were read from a single sample in a study of regulatory T cells in long-lasting Graves disease. TCRdb ran MiXCR on the multiplex PCR reads and lists one entry per CDR3 protein. The sample comprises some 400,000 distinct CDR3 sequences, more than 13% of which are singletons, and about a sixth rests with the top ten. Another study also made use of these data, one on T cells in Graves' hyperthyroidism and ophthalmopathy.

The input for sequencing was peripheral blood mononuclear cells (PBMCs), taken at new diagnosis, from a patient treated with antithyroid drugs. The source of these receptors is a woman aged 25 to 45 with Graves disease. Both conserved end residues are part of each CDR3. Each record gives: D gene, clone size, J gene, V gene, CDR3 DNA, CDR3 protein. A D gene is named only where the DNA matches it firmly. A row's size may be missing; if present it is once, few, many or a size class.

D: TRBD2
size: -
J: TRBJ2-4
V: TRBV27
DNA: TGTGCCAGCAGTGGCGGGAGGGCCGACAAAAACATTCAGTACTTC
CDR3: CASSGGRADKNIQYF

D: TRBD2
size: -
J: TRBJ2-5
V: TRBV19
DNA: TGTGCCAGTAGCAAACAGACTAGCGGGGAAGAGGCCCAGTACTTC
CDR3: CASSKQTSGEEAQYF

D: TRBD1
size: few
J: TRBJ2-5
V: TRBV19
DNA: TGTGCCAGTAGTTTCGGACAGGGGGCGCGAGAAGAGACCCAGTACTTC
CDR3: CASSFGQGAREETQYF

D: -
size: many
J: TRBJ1-5
V: TRBV28
DNA: TGTGCCAGCACGGGGATTTTGGGGGAAGATCAGCCCCAGCATTTT
CDR3: CASTGILGEDQPQHF

D: -
size: few
J: TRBJ2-1
V: TRBV19
DNA: TGTGCCAGTACCCTGAGCGGTAGCTCCTACAATGAGCAGTTCTTC
CDR3: CASTLSGSSYNEQFF

D: -
size: many
J: TRBJ2-1
V: TRBV20-1
DNA: TGCAGTGCGCCAGATAGGCTAGGAAACCGAAATGAGCAGTTCTTC
CDR3: CSAPDRLGNRNEQFF

D: TRBD2
size: many
J: TRBJ2-5
V: TRBV12-3/TRBV12-4
DNA: TGTGCCAGCAGTTGGACCGGGACTAGCGGGAGCCCAGAGACCCAGTACTTC
CDR3: CASSWTGTSGSPETQYF

D: TRBD1
size: once
J: TRBJ2-1
V: TRBV11-2
DNA: TGTGCCAGCGCCAATCTCCCGGGACAGATGTACAATGAGCAGTTCTTC
CDR3: CASANLPGQMYNEQFF

D: TRBD2
size: many
J: TRBJ2-1
V: TRBV15
DNA: TGTGCCACCAGCAGAGGGACTAGCGGGAGAGAATGGGAGCAGTTCTTC
CDR3: CATSRGTSGREWEQFF

D: -
size: -
J: TRBJ2-7
V: TRBV2
DNA: TGTGCCAGCAGTGAAGGGCTATTCTCCTACGAGCAGTACTTC
CDR3: CASSEGLFSYEQYF

D: TRBD1
size: many
J: TRBJ2-5
V: TRBV12-3/TRBV12-4
DNA: TGTGCCAGCAGTTTAGGGGGGACAGGGGGCGGGAGTGAAGAGACCCAGTACTTC
CDR3: CASSLGGTGGGSEETQYF

D: -
size: many
J: TRBJ2-7
V: TRBV2
DNA: TGTGCCAGCAGGGAAATGAATTCGGGCTCCTACGAGCAGTACTTC
CDR3: CASREMNSGSYEQYF

D: -
size: many
J: TRBJ1-5
V: TRBV4-1
DNA: TGCGCCAGCAGCCCTGCCGGGACCAAACCCATCGGCAATCAGCCCCAGCATTTT
CDR3: CASSPAGTKPIGNQPQHF

D: -
size: few
J: TRBJ2-2
V: TRBV5-1
DNA: TGCGCCAGCAGCTTGAGGGGACCTTCAGTCACCGGGGAGCTGTTTTTT
CDR3: CASSLRGPSVTGELFF

D: -
size: few
J: TRBJ2-3
V: TRBV19
DNA: TGTGCCAGTAGTATAGATTTGTCAGGGGCAGGAGATACGCAGTATTTT
CDR3: CASSIDLSGAGDTQYF

D: -
size: many
J: TRBJ1-1
V: TRBV13
DNA: TGTGCCAGCAGCCCAAGTGCCAACACTGAAGCTTTCTTT
CDR3: CASSPSANTEAFF

D: -
size: few
J: TRBJ2-1
V: TRBV7-9
DNA: TGTGCCAGCTCCGAAGCGAATGAGTTGGAGTTCTTC
CDR3: CASSEANELEFF

D: TRBD2
size: few
J: TRBJ2-1
V: TRBV15
DNA: TGTGCCACCAGCAGAGATCTGCTAGCGGGAGGCAGTGAGCAGTTCTTC
CDR3: CATSRDLLAGGSEQFF

D: TRBD1
size: -
J: TRBJ1-2
V: TRBV7-2
DNA: TGTGCCAGCAGCCTTGGCCCGGGACAGGGTGTAGGTGGCTACACCTTC
CDR3: CASSLGPGQGVGGYTF

D: -
size: many
J: TRBJ2-3
V: TRBV11-3
DNA: TGTGCCAGCAGCTTAGGGCTCCCTAGCACAGATACGCAGTATTTT
CDR3: CASSLGLPSTDTQYF

D: -
size: many
J: TRBJ1-1
V: TRBV11-2
DNA: TGTGCCAGCAGCTTAGCGGCAAGAGCTTTCTTT
CDR3: CASSLAARAFF

D: TRBD2
size: many
J: TRBJ2-1
V: TRBV3-1
DNA: TGTGCCAGCAGCCAAGATTTACTAGCGGAAAATGAGCAGTTCTTC
CDR3: CASSQDLLAENEQFF